This T cell receptor (beta chain) came from a study of blood T cells in healthy people across ages. Study context: Template switching recovered approximately one barcoded beta molecule for every two T cells. Findings and limits, study-wide: Age brought a roughly linear fall in TCR beta diversity measured per million T cells. In long-lived donors, naive CD4+ cell counts and diversity exceeded those of aged donors.

Per individual sample, total RNA of at least 6 micrograms was extracted. The second PCR ran about 6 to 12 cycles with a sample-barcoded 5' primer and J-beta primers. TCRdb recomputed calls from the 5' RACE reads with MiXCR, one row per CDR3 protein. The data show hundreds of thousands of distinct CDR3 sequences, with roughly 60% seen just once and about 20% held by the top ten. A few counts support this clonotype. The antigen is undetermined. V lost 1 base, J lost 8 bases, and 14 bases lay in between. Germline V gives CDR1 LGHNA, CDR2 YSLEER. This CDR3 comprises 14 residues. The V gene is TRBV4-3, the J gene TRBJ1-2; D might be TRBD1 (5 bases). This receptor was obtained from a man under 40 in good health. Sequences were obtained from blood. CDR3 in DNA: TGCGCCAGCAGCCAAGGGATCCAGCAGGGCGGCTACACCTTC. It translates to CASSQGIQQGGYTF.